This TCR beta chain came from a study of blood T cell repertoires in COVID-19 (dated by TCRdb to between 2020 and 2021). In terms of the full investigation: Samples covering the acute and convalescent phases of COVID-19 were provided by collaborators in the United States, Italy and Spain. Deeply sampled blood TCRbeta repertoires from subjects exposed to, actively infected with, or recovered from COVID-19 were included in the dataset. The repertoires were made available in a free public database intended to serve as a resource for research on the immune response to SARS-CoV-2. Where available, HLA class I and class II types were taken from metadata supplied by the sample provider and were not determined by assay-based typing. The sample metadata nearly always contained a de-identified subject ID, COVID-19 status, age in years and sex. The material from the prospective study consisted of cDNA or gDNA derived from T cells, B-cell-depleted T cells, or PBMCs. The samples were drawn from the first 160 participants of the ongoing ImmuneRACE study and from some 1,300 subjects provided by 6 global collaborators. General study outcomes and caveats: How much clinical and demographic metadata was included differed by source and by participant, and the metadata was provided uncurated.

V has 5 bases trimmed and J has 5 bases trimmed; junction bases matching no gene number 7. The germline V gene (reference sequence) supplies CDR1 LNHDA and CDR2 SQIVND. The CDR3 measures 15 amino acids from cysteine to phenylalanine. Only the CDR3 region is kept as DNA, spanning 45 bases read in frame from base 1. Concerning this clone: The antigen it binds to is not known. There are no base qualities to consult, and no much larger clone falls within one base.

The collaborating institutions used their own protocols to collect whole blood in K2EDTA tubes. For TCRbeta analysis, collaborators shipped samples as frozen whole blood, isolated PBMCs, or DNA extracted from either of those sample types. TCRbeta CDR3 regions were amplified from genomic DNA by means of the immunoSEQ Assay, a bias-controlled multiplex PCR. The published analysis was carried out like this. The number of nucleated cells in each sample was estimated by amplification of reference gene primers within the assay. Sequence reads were collapsed and filtered to measure the absolute abundance of every unique TCRbeta CDR3 rearrangement. For each sample, productive Simpson clonality was calculated as the square root of Simpson's diversity index across productive rearrangements. TCRdb carries this immuneACCESS record with in-frame sequences only. Its versions omit some clonotypes, under half of them owing to an unresolved V gene in the studies checked, with the rest unexplained. V and J calls and clone size are copied from that table; D and trimming were computed from the DNA. The sample yields approximately 100,000 clones; over 80% were counted once. The top ten clones comprise about 16% of the sample.

The clonotype originates from an elderly woman with active or convalescent COVID-19. The sequence joins TRBV19 to TRBJ1-5; 9 nucleotides in the junction match TRBD1. Sequencing used peripheral blood. Read as DNA, the sequence is TGTGCCAGTAGTTCCACAGGGGGCTCAGATCAGCCCCAGCATTTT. This is translated as CASSSTGGSDQPQHF.